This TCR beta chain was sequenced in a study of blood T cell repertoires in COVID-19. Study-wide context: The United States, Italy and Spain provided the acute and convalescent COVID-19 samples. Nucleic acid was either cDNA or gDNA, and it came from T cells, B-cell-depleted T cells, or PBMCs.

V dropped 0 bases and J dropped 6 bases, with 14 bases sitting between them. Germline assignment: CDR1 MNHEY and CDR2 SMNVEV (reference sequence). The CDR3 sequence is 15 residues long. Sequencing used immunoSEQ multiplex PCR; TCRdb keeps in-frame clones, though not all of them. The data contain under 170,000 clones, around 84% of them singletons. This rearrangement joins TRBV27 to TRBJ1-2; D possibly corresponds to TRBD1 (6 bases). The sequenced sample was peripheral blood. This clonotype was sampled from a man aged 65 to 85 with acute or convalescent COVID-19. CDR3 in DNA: TGTGCCAGCAGTTTATCCCCCGACAGGCGGGATGGCTACACCTTC. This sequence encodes CASSLSPDRRDGYTF.